This TCR beta chain derives from a study of shared clonotypes between healthy human individuals. In the study overall: Ranging from 18 to 49 in age, donors were two women and three men.

Turning to this clone: What it binds is unknown. The same CDR3 arises from other DNA sequences in this sample as well.

Here immunoSEQ multiplex PCR was the method, and the copy in TCRdb shows in-frame clones only, minus some. There are 2 million to 3 million clones in the sample; around nine tenths occur only once, and over 0.12% lies in the top ten. Trimming removed 2 bases from V and 0 bases from J, with 7 bases in between. The germline V gene has CDR1 MNHNY and CDR2 SVGAGI (reference sequence). The CDR3 is made up of 14 amino acids. Regarding the study as a whole: Expectations were that clonotype sharing among donors would be affected by sequencing depth.

V is TRBV6-6 and J is TRBJ1-1; D perhaps matches TRBD1 (6 bases). This clonotype originated in a man younger than 30 in good health. Sequenced sample: naive CD4+ T cells sorted from blood. Sample subset: CD45RA+ positively selected. CDR3 sequence (DNA): TGTGCCAGCAGTTACGGGGGCCTGAACACTGAAGCTTTCTTT. Encoded protein: CASSYGGLNTEAFF.